Listed here are 29 T cell receptor beta chains from one sample, sequenced in a study of cytomegalovirus exposure and HLA in healthy donors. The protocol was immunoSEQ multiplex PCR, while the TCRdb copy is restricted to in-frame clones and leaves out a portion. The sample consists of tens of thousands of clones, around 88% of them appearing once. The sample was PBMCs. These TCRs come from a woman under 30 in good health and CMV-seronegative.

The chain uses TRBV10-3 and TRBJ2-1, with 9 bases lining up with TRBD2. Unmatched junction bases numbered 4, after V lost 3 bases and J lost 4 bases. Germline values: CDR1 ENHRY, CDR2 SYGVKD. The CDR3 is 15 amino acids. The CDR3: CAISDSGGAYNEQFF. The DNA for the CDR3 is TGTGCCATCAGTGATAGCGGGGGCGCGTACAATGAGCAGTTCTTC.

V gene TRBV5-1 combines with J gene TRBJ1-1; the D is unclear. CDR3 length: 13 residues. Trimming removed 0 bases from V and 0 bases from J, with 3 bases in between. Germline CDR1 is SGHRS and CDR2 is YFSETQ. In nucleotides, the CDR3 is TGCGCCAGCAGCTTGGTAATGAACACTGAAGCTTTCTTT. Translated: CASSLVMNTEAFF.

V gene TRBV4-2 combines with J gene TRBJ2-5; possibly TRBD2 for D (6 bases). The CDR3 contains 15 residues. V was pared by 0 bases and J by 3 bases, with 11 bases between. Germline V CDR1 and CDR2: LGHNA, YNFKEQ. DNA of the CDR3: TGTGCCAGCAGCCAAGATGGTAGCGGCGAAGAGACCCAGTACTTC. Its protein is CASSQDGSGEETQYF.

The V call is TRBV4-3, the J call TRBJ2-2; 8 bases match TRBD1. The CDR3 is made up of 19 amino acids. CDR1 and CDR2 (germline): LGHNA, YSLEER. Losses at the gene ends were 1 base for V and 5 bases for J; bases not matched to a gene: 15. The DNA for the CDR3 is TGCGCCAGCAGCCAAGGGTTCGGGTGGCAGGGGGCAGGAACCGGGGAGCTGTTTTTT. Protein sequence: CASSQGFGWQGAGTGELFF.

The chain carries TRBV2 and TRBJ1-1, with D maybe TRBD1 (5 bases). The germline V gene has CDR1 SNHLY and CDR2 FYNNEI. The CDR3 length is 14 residues. Trimming removed 4 bases at V and 1 base at J, with 10 bases between. This CDR3 is CASSARTGNTEAFF. CDR3 DNA: TGTGCCAGCAGTGCCCGAACAGGGAACACTGAAGCTTTCTTT. The variable domain in full, completed from reference TRBV2 and TRBJ1-1, reads EPEVTQTPSHQVTQMGQEVILRCVPISNHLYFYWYRQILGQKVEFLVSFYNNEISEKSEIFDDQFSVERPDGSNFTLKIRSTKLEDSAMYFCASSARTGNTEAFFGQGTRLTVV.

The chain couples TRBV19 to TRBJ2-1, with a weak D call TRBD1 (5 bases). The germline CDR1 and CDR2 sequences are LNHDA and SQIVND (reference sequence). CDR3 length: 15 residues. Between the trimmed V and J ends, which lost 5 bases and 11 bases, there was a span of 22 bases. The chain's CDR3 is CASSPGGQGSAQQFF. CDR3 DNA sequence: TGTGCCAGTAGTCCCGGTGGCCAGGGAAGCGCCCAGCAGTTCTTC.

Only one count was recorded for this clone. The V call is TRBV7-9, the J call TRBJ2-3; D is undetermined. The germline V gene encodes CDR1 SEHNR and CDR2 FQNEAQ (reference sequence). The CDR3 contains 15 residues. V was shortened by 5 bases and J by 4 bases, with 16 bases between the two germline ends. For the CDR3, the DNA is TGTGCCAGCAGCGTACACCGAGGTCTTGCAGATACGCAGTATTTT. Translating gives CASSVHRGLADTQYF. The whole variable domain, filled in from reference TRBV7-9 and TRBJ2-3, reads DTGVSQNPRHKITKRGQNVTFRCDPISEHNRLYWYRQTLGQGPEFLTYFQNEAQLEKSRLLSDRFSAERPKGSFSTLEIQRTEQGDSAMYLCASSVHRGLADTQYFGPGTRLTVL.

The rearrangement uses TRBV2 and TRBJ1-5; TRBD1 matches 8 bases. Germline V gene data show CDR1 as SNHLY and CDR2 as FYNNEI. V shed 6 bases and J 6 bases; nucleotides not matched to a gene: 7. There are 14 residues in the CDR3. The CDR3, as DNA: TGTGCCAGCAGGGAGACAGGGGCGGGTCAGCCCCAGCATTTT. It codes for CASRETGAGQPQHF.

CDR3 in amino acids: CASSLGQGYNEQFF. CDR3 sequence (DNA): TGTGCCAGCAGCTTGGGACAGGGGTACAATGAGCAGTTCTTC. This chain uses TRBV5-6 with TRBJ2-1, with 8 bases that match TRBD1. The CDR3 runs to 14 residues. V shed 0 bases and J 4 bases; nucleotides not matched to a gene: 0. Germline assignment: CDR1 SGHDT and CDR2 YYEEEE.

The table lists this clone with a count of one. The V call is TRBV7-9, the J call TRBJ2-4; weak D call: TRBD1 (6 bases). This CDR3 has 17 residues. V lost 5 bases, J lost 0 bases, and 17 bases lay in between. Germline CDR1 reads SEHNR; CDR2 reads FQNEAQ (reference sequence). The CDR3 loop is CASSPGAARVAKNIQYF. CDR3 DNA sequence: TGTGCCAGCAGCCCAGGGGCGGCCAGAGTAGCCAAAAACATTCAGTACTTC.

The chain combines TRBV28 with TRBJ2-7, with TRBD1 matching over 10 bases. The V gene end was trimmed by 4 bases and the J gene end by 4 bases; junction bases not matched to a gene: 13. This CDR3 is built from 17 residues. Germline V lookup: CDR1 MDHEN, CDR2 SYDVKM. CDR3 coding DNA: TGTGCCAGCAGTTCGTTAAACCGGGACAGGGGCCGATACGAGCAGTACTTC. Its translation: CASSSLNRDRGRYEQYF.

This chain joins TRBV21-1 and TRBJ2-7; the table names TRBD1, a call not compared with the DNA. TRBV21-1 counts as a pseudogene. There are 16 residues in the CDR3. In DNA form, the CDR3 reads TGTGCCAGCAGCACTCCCGGGACAGCAACAACCTACGAGCAGTACTTC. This encodes CASSTPGTATTYEQYF.

This rearrangement joins TRBV30 to TRBJ2-7; the D gene is possibly TRBD1 (6 bases). Per germline, CDR1 GTSNPN and CDR2 SVGIG (reference sequence). V was clipped by 0 bases and J by 6 bases, with 15 bases between them. The CDR3 is 14 amino acids. CDR3 residues: CAWSVGGQPREQYF. CDR3 DNA sequence: TGTGCCTGGAGTGTAGGGGGACAACCCCGCGAGCAGTACTTC.

The rearrangement links TRBV4-1 to TRBJ1-2, with 8 nucleotides matching TRBD1. V shed 4 bases, J shed 4 bases, and the junction held 8 bases outside the gene matches. Germline V gene data show CDR1 as MGHRA and CDR2 as YSYEKL. The CDR3 runs to 15 residues. In DNA form, the CDR3 reads TGCGCCAGCAGCCGCGAGACAGGGGAGGGCTATGGCTACACCTTC. This translates into CASSRETGEGYGYTF.

This chain connects TRBV7-6 to TRBJ2-7, with TRBD2 matching over 10 bases. The CDR3 sequence is 14 residues long. Germline CDR1 is SGHVS and CDR2 is FNYEAQ. V was clipped by 5 bases and J by 3 bases; unmatched bases: 4. The CDR3 bases are TGTGCCAGCAGCCTCATAGCGGGGGGCTACGAGCAGTACTTC. Protein product: CASSLIAGGYEQYF.

The chain combines TRBV5-1 with TRBJ1-4; maybe TRBD1 (6 bases). The V end lost 4 bases, the J end lost 8 bases, and 21 bases lay between the germline ends. CDR3 length: 16 residues. Looked up from germline, CDR1 is SGHRS and CDR2 is YFSETQ. In nucleotides, the CDR3 is TGCGCCAGCAGCATGCGGACAGCGGCGACCTCAGAAAAACTGTTTTTT. Its translation is CASSMRTAATSEKLFF.

V is TRBV2 and J is TRBJ1-5; 10 nucleotides agree with TRBD1. This CDR3 comprises 13 residues. With V trimmed by 11 bases and J by 6 bases, 7 bases remained unmatched. The germline V gene encodes CDR1 SNHLY and CDR2 FYNNEI. Written as DNA, the CDR3 is TGTGCCGGACAGGGGGAGGCTGGTCAGCCCCAGCATTTT. Protein sequence: CAGQGEAGQPQHF.

The V call is TRBV27, the J call TRBJ1-1; TRBD1 agrees at 7 bases. The CDR3 extends over 13 amino acids. After removal of 6 bases from V and 1 base from J, the junction contained 2 bases not matched to a gene. Germline CDR1 is MNHEY and CDR2 is SMNVEV (reference sequence). The CDR3 DNA follows: TGTGCCAGCAGCTACAGGGGGAACACTGAAGCTTTCTTT. Translation: CASSYRGNTEAFF.

The V and J genes are TRBV18 and TRBJ2-4, with D perhaps TRBD2 (5 bases). Germline values: CDR1 KGHSH, CDR2 LQKENI. The CDR3 loop spans 16 amino acids. V lost 2 bases, J lost 5 bases, and 16 bases lay in between. CDR3 sequence: CASSPGGAGSENIQYF. The CDR3 coding sequence is TGTGCCAGCTCACCAGGAGGCGCTGGATCGGAAAACATTCAGTACTTC.

This clone was seen a single time. The chain carries TRBV6-1 and TRBJ2-5, with D tentatively TRBD2 (6 bases). V was cut by 6 bases and J by 2 bases, with 10 bases left in between. The CDR3 loop spans 13 amino acids. Germline values: CDR1 MNHNS, CDR2 SASEGT. CDR3 in DNA: TGTGCCAGCAGCCGGGACTTACAAGAGACCCAGTACTTC. It codes for CASSRDLQETQYF.

This chain connects TRBV5-4 to TRBJ2-7; 10 nucleotides line up with TRBD1. CDR1 is SGHNT, CDR2 YYREEE, per germline (reference sequence). This CDR3 spans 14 amino acids. With 4 bases clipped from V and 3 bases from J, the junction kept 4 bases outside the gene matches. The chain's CDR3 is CASSAGTGDYEQYF. CDR3 nucleotide sequence: TGTGCCAGCAGCGCCGGGACAGGGGACTACGAGCAGTACTTC. The variable domain in full, completed from reference TRBV5-4 and TRBJ2-7, reads ETGVTQSPTHLIKTRGQQVTLRCSSQSGHNTVSWYQQALGQGPQFIFQYYREEENGRGNFPPRFSGLQFPNYSSELNVNALELDDSALYLCASSAGTGDYEQYFGPGTRLTVT.

The rearrangement joins TRBV2 to TRBJ2-7, with 9 bases lining up with TRBD1. V lost 6 bases and J lost 2; bases outside the gene matches: 5. Germline V gives CDR1 SNHLY, CDR2 FYNNEI. The CDR3 is made up of 14 amino acids. CDR3 coding DNA: TGTGCCAGCAGCCCGGGGACAGGGCCCTACGAGCAGTACTTC. This translates into CASSPGTGPYEQYF.

As DNA, the CDR3 is TGTGCCAGCAGTTTAGCGGGGGTTGAAAAACTGTTTTTT. The encoded protein is CASSLAGVEKLFF. The genes are TRBV28 and TRBJ1-4; D is possibly TRBD1 (5 bases). V lost 2 bases to trimming and J lost 7 bases, with 8 bases between them. CDR1 is MDHEN and CDR2 is SYDVKM in the germline V gene. This CDR3 region has 13 residues.

The gene calls are TRBV29-1 and TRBJ2-7, with D possibly matching TRBD1 (6 bases). Trimming removed 3 bases at V and 6 bases at J, with 18 bases between. This CDR3 spans 14 amino acids. CDR1 SQVTM and CDR2 ANQGSEA come from the germline V gene. This chain's CDR3 is CSVEGAGRVGEQYF. Written as DNA, the CDR3 is TGCAGCGTTGAGGGGGCAGGGAGAGTCGGCGAGCAGTACTTC.

The V call is TRBV5-1, the J call TRBJ2-3; D is perhaps TRBD2 (6 bases). This CDR3 spans 14 amino acids. V dropped 5 bases and J dropped 3 bases, with 13 bases sitting between them. Germline CDR1 reads SGHRS; CDR2 reads YFSETQ. The CDR3 loop is CASSLATGTDTQYF. The CDR3, as DNA: TGCGCCAGCAGTCTAGCGACCGGGACAGATACGCAGTATTTT. Full variable domain (missing parts from reference TRBV5-1 and TRBJ2-3): KAGVTQTPRYLIKTRGQQVTLSCSPISGHRSVSWYQQTPGQGLQFLFEYFSETQRNKGNFPGRFSGRQFSNSRSEMNVSTLELGDSALYLCASSLATGTDTQYFGPGTRLTVL.

The chain couples TRBV19 to TRBJ1-1; the match to TRBD1 covers 8 bases. The CDR3 is made up of 12 amino acids. J lost 6 bases, V lost 3 bases, and 0 bases had no gene match. Germline CDR1 LNHDA, CDR2 SQIVND (reference sequence). The CDR3 region has the DNA TGTGCCAGTAGTATGGACAGGGCTGAAGCTTTCTTT. Its translation is CASSMDRAEAFF.

V is TRBV5-1 and J is TRBJ2-1; 8 nucleotides match TRBD2. V trimming: 4 bases; J trimming: 3 bases; junction bases outside the gene matches: 6. This CDR3 has 15 amino acids. The V gene's germline CDR1 is SGHRS and CDR2 YFSETQ. The CDR3 spells CASSRGLVGYNEQFF. CDR3 DNA: TGCGCCAGCAGCCGGGGACTAGTAGGCTACAATGAGCAGTTCTTC.

This chain links TRBV7-8 with TRBJ2-7, with TRBD2 identical over 10 bases. CDR3 size: 15 residues. V was pared by 4 bases and J by 7 bases, with 10 bases of the junction left unmatched. The germline V gene encodes CDR1 SGHVS and CDR2 FQNEAQ. CDR3 in DNA: TGTGCCAGCAGCTATTTACGACTAGCGGGTCGGGAGCAGTACTTC. This gives the protein CASSYLRLAGREQYF.

This CDR3 reads CASSLNGASGSLTDTQYF. CDR3 nucleotides: TGTGCCAGCAGCTTAAATGGGGCTAGCGGGAGCCTCACAGATACGCAGTATTTT. The rearrangement uses TRBV7-2 and TRBJ2-3, with 10 bases aligning to TRBD2. CDR3 length: 18 amino acids. The V gene's germline CDR1 is SGHTA and CDR2 FQGNSA. Unmatched junction bases numbered 10, after V lost 2 bases and J lost 2 bases.